The rows below give T cell receptor beta chains drawn from one sample of a study of cytomegalovirus exposure and HLA in healthy donors. TCRdb's copy holds only in-frame clones and misses some; the assay was immunoSEQ multiplex PCR. The sample lists 120,000 to 150,000 clones, 70% to 75% occurring once. Sequencing was done on a sample of PBMCs. These receptors all come from a woman younger than 45 in good health and CMV-seronegative. Each CDR3 is given with its conserved first and last residue. D genes are given only for firm matches. Clone size is not always given. Where it is, it says once, few, many or a class for expanded clones.

d_call	v_call	j_call	clone_size	cdr3_nt	cdr3_aa
.	TRBV9	TRBJ2-7	once	TGTGCCAGCAGCGTAGACGGTACAGGGTCGTCCGAGCAGTACTTC	CASSVDGTGSSEQYF
.	TRBV11-2	TRBJ2-3	.	TGTGCCAGCAGCCCGTACAGGGTCTCCACAGATACGCAGTATTTT	CASSPYRVSTDTQYF
.	TRBV7-2	TRBJ1-1	.	TGTGCCAGCAGCTCCCAGGGGTGGACTGAAGCTTTCTTT	CASSSQGWTEAFF
TRBD2	TRBV6-5	TRBJ2-1	.	TGTGCCAGCAGTTTAGCGGGGGGTAGCTCCTACAATGAGCAGTTCTTC	CASSLAGGSSYNEQFF
TRBD2	TRBV27	TRBJ2-2	.	TGTGCCAGCAAGAGTGGACCGGGACTAGCGGGGTCCGGGGAGATGTTTTTT	CASKSGPGLAGSGEMFF
.	TRBV9	TRBJ2-3	.	TGTGCCAGCAGCCCGGGACTGCGTTCTCCAGATACGCAGTATTTT	CASSPGLRSPDTQYF
TRBD2	TRBV4-2	TRBJ2-5	.	TGTGCCAGCAGCCAAACGATAGCGGGGAACCAAGAGACCCAGTACTTC	CASSQTIAGNQETQYF
.	TRBV30	TRBJ1-1	.	TGTGCCTGGAGTGTTTCCCGGACTGAAGCTTTCTTT	CAWSVSRTEAFF
TRBD1	TRBV2	TRBJ1-2	.	TGTGCCGGCGGACAGGGCACCTCTATCTTCGGTTGGTACACCTTC	CAGGQGTSIFGWYTF
TRBD2	TRBV7-9	TRBJ2-7	.	TGTGCCAGCAGCGAACTAGCGGGAGTCTCCTACGAGCAGTACTTC	CASSELAGVSYEQYF
.	TRBV11-3	TRBJ2-3	once	TGTGCCAGCAGCTTAGGGGGCAAGGCTTCAGATACGCAGTATTTT	CASSLGGKASDTQYF
.	TRBV13	TRBJ1-2	few	TGTGCCAGCAGCTTACTGGGGAGGAGTGGCTACACCTTC	CASSLLGRSGYTF
TRBD2	TRBV7-8	TRBJ2-3	.	TGTGCCAGCAGTCGCGGACTAGCGGGAGGCTATAGCACAGATACGCAGTATTTT	CASSRGLAGGYSTDTQYF
.	TRBV30	TRBJ1-1	.	TGTGCCTGGAGACAAGGGGTCACTGAAGCTTTCTTT	CAWRQGVTEAFF
.	TRBV5-6	TRBJ1-2	few	TGTGCCAGCAGGATCAGGGGTTATAACTATGGCTACACCTTC	CASRIRGYNYGYTF
.	TRBV30	TRBJ1-6	.	TGTGCCTGGACCCAGGGGATCTATAATTCACCCCTCCACTTT	CAWTQGIYNSPLHF
TRBD1	TRBV5-1	TRBJ1-1	.	TGCGCCAGCAGCTTCCGACAGGGTGCCCCGCTGAACACTGAAGCTTTCTTT	CASSFRQGAPLNTEAFF
TRBD2	TRBV7-3	TRBJ2-1	.	TGTGCCGGCAGTCGAATCGGAGCGGGAGTAGGTGAGCAGTTCTTC	CAGSRIGAGVGEQFF
.	TRBV7-9	TRBJ1-1	.	TGTTCCAGCAGCCTAGGGAGCCACGAAGCTTTCTTT	CSSSLGSHEAFF
.	TRBV7-9	TRBJ1-5	.	TGTTCCAGCAGTAACCCTTCCGGGGTAGGAAGCAATCAGCCCCAGCATTTT	CSSSNPSGVGSNQPQHF
.	TRBV5-1	TRBJ1-6	.	TGCGCCAGCAGCCCCCAGGGGAACAGTCGGCCCCTCCACTTT	CASSPQGNSRPLHF
TRBD1	TRBV28	TRBJ1-4	once	TGTGCCACCTCCGGCAGGGGGCCCTTTGAAAAACTGTTTTTT	CATSGRGPFEKLFF
TRBD1	TRBV5-4	TRBJ2-5	.	TGTGCCAGCAGCGCGGGGACAGGGAGTGGGGGCCCACAAGAGACCCAGTACTTC	CASSAGTGSGGPQETQYF
.	TRBV7-3	TRBJ2-1	few	TGTGCCAGCAGCTTAACGGAGGGCGAGCAGTTCTTC	CASSLTEGEQFF
TRBD1	TRBV28	TRBJ1-5	.	TGTGCCAGCAGATCCCAGGGGACAGGGGGCAATCAGCCCCAGCATTTT	CASRSQGTGGNQPQHF
.	TRBV6-1	TRBJ1-4	.	TGTGCCAGCAGTGAAGTCCCTCAGGAAAAACTGTTTTTT	CASSEVPQEKLFF